Sequencing of this T cell receptor beta chain was carried out in a study of blood T cell repertoires in COVID-19. On the study more broadly: The study drew acute and convalescent COVID-19 samples from the United States, Italy and Spain. Sample material is recorded as cDNA or gDNA derived from T cells, B-cell-depleted T cells, or PBMCs.

Original processing methods: Estimation of nucleated cell counts was performed using reference gene primer amplification. Clones were read by immunoSEQ multiplex PCR, and TCRdb kept only the in-frame ones, dropping some. The V and J calls and clone size are taken from that table; D and trimming were inferred from the DNA. The sample holds some 190,000 clones; 82% are singletons and the top ten take around 8%. The CDR3 sequence is 14 residues long. The junction had 5 bases not matched to a gene; V was cut back by 0 bases and J by 10 bases. Germline CDR1 reads SGHRS; CDR2 reads YFSETQ. The sample taken for sequencing was peripheral blood. The source is a woman in her sixties or seventies with COVID-19, enrolled during active disease. This rearrangement joins TRBV5-1 to TRBJ2-1; 9 nucleotides agree with TRBD1. In nucleotides, the CDR3 is TGCGCCAGCAGCTTGGAAGTTGGGACAGGGGAGCAGTTCTTC. Encoded protein: CASSLEVGTGEQFF.